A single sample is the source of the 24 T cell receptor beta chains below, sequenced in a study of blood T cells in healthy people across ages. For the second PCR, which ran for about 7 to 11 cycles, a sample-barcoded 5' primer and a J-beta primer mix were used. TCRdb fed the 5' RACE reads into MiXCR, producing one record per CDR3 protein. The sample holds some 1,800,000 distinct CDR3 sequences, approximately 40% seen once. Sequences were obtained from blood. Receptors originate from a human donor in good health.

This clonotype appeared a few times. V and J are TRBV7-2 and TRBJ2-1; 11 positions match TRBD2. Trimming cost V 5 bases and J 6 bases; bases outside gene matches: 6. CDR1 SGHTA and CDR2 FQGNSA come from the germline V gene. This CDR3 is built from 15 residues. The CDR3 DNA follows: TGTGCCAGCAGCCCCCTAGCGGGGGGCATCAATGAGCAGTTCTTC. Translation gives CASSPLAGGINEQFF. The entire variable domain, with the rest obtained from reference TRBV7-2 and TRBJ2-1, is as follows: GAGVSQSPSNKVTEKGKDVELRCDPISGHTALYWYRQSLGQGLEFLIYFQGNSAPDKSGLPSDRFSAERTGGSVSTLTIQRTQQEDSAVYLCASSPLAGGINEQFFGPGTRLTVL.

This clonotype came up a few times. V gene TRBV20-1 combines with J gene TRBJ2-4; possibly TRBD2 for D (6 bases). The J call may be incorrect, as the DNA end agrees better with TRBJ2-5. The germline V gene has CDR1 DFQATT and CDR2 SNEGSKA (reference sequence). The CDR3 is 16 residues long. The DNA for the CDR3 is TGCAGTGCTAGAGGGGTGGGGCGGGGAAGAGGAGAGACCCAGTACTTC. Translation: CSARGVGRGRGETQYF.

The CDR3 DNA reads as TGTGCCAGCAGCTTCGTTGGAGGGGCGCAGGGAGAGCAGTACTTC. This codes for CASSFVGGAQGEQYF. This rearrangement joins TRBV5-6 to TRBJ2-7; possible D gene TRBD2, 6 bases. Germline-derived CDR1 and CDR2 are SGHDT and YYEEEE. V dropped 2 bases and J dropped 7 bases, with 19 bases sitting between them. The CDR3 is 15 residues long.

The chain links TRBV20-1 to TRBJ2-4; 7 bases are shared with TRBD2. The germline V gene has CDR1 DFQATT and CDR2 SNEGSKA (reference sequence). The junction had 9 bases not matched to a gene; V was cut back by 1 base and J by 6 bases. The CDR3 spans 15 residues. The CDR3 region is CSARVFPGRANIQYF. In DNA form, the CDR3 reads TGCAGTGCTAGAGTTTTTCCAGGGAGGGCAAACATTCAGTACTTC.

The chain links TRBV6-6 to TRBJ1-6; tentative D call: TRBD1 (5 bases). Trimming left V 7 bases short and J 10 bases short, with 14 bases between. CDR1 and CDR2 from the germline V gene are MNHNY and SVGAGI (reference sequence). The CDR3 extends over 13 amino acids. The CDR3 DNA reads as TGTGCCAGCACCTTCGGGGCGAGGTCACCCCTCCACTTT. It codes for CASTFGARSPLHF.

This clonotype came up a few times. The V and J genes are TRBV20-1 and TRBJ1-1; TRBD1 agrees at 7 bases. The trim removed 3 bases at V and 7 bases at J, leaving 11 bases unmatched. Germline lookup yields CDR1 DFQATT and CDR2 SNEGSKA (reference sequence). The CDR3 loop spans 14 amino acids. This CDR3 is CSARKGTVVIEAFF. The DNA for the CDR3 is TGCAGTGCTAGGAAGGGGACAGTAGTCATTGAAGCTTTCTTT.

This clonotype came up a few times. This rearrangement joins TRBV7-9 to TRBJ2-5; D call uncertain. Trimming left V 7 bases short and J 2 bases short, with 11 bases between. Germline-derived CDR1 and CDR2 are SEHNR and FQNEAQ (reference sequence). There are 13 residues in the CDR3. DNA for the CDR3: TGTGCCAGCATAGCAGATTTACAAGAGACCCAGTACTTC. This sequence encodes CASIADLQETQYF.

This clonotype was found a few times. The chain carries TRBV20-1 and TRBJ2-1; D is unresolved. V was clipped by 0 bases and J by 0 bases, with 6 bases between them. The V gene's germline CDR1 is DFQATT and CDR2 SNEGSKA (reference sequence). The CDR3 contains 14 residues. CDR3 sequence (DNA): TGCAGTGCTAGAGATTTTAGCTCCTACAATGAGCAGTTCTTC. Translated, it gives CSARDFSSYNEQFF.

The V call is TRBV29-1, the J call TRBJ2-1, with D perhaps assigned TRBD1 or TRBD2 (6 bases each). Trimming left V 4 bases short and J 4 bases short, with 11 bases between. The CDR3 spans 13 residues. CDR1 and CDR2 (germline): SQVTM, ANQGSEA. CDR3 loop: CSVGEDRYNEQFF. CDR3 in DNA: TGCAGCGTTGGGGAGGACAGATACAATGAGCAGTTCTTC.

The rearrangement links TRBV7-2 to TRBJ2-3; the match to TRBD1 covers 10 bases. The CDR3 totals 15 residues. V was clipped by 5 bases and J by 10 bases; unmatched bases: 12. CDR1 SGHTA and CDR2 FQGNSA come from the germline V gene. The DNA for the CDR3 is TGTGCCAGCAGCATCGGACAGGGGGATATGAGGGCGCAGTATTTT. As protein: CASSIGQGDMRAQYF.

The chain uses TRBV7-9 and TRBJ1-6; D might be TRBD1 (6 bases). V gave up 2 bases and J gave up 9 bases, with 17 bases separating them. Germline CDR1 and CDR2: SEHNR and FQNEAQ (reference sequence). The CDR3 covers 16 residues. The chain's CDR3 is CASSLNPSGAGSPLHF. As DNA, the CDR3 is TGTGCCAGCAGCTTAAATCCCTCAGGGGCCGGTTCACCCCTCCACTTT.

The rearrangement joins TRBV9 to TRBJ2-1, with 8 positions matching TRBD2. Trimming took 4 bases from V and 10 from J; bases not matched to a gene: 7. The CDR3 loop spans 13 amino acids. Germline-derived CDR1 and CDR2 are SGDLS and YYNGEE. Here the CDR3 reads CASSQTPGGEQFF. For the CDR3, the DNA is TGTGCCAGCAGCCAAACGCCGGGGGGGGAGCAGTTCTTC.

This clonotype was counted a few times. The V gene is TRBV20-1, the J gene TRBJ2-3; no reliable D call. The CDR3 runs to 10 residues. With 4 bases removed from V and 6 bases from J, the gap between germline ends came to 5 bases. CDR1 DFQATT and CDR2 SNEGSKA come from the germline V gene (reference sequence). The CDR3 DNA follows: TGCAGTGCTACGGATGATACGCAGTATTTT. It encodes CSATDDTQYF.

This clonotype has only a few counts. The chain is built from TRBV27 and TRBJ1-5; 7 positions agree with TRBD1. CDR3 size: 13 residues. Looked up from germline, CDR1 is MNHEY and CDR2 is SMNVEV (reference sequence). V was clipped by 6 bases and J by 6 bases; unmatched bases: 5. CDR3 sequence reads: CASRTGLGQPQHF. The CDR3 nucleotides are TGTGCCAGCAGGACAGGGTTAGGTCAGCCCCAGCATTTT.

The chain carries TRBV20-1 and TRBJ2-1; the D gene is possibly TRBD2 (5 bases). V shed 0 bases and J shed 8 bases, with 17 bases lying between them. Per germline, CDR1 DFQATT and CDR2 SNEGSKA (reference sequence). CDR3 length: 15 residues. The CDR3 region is CSARDPVRVNDEQFF. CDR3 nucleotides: TGCAGTGCTAGAGACCCGGTGAGGGTGAACGATGAGCAGTTCTTC.

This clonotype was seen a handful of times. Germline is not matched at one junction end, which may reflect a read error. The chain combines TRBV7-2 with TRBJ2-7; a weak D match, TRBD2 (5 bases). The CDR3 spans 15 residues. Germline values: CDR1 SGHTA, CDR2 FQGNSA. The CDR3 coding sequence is TGTGCCAGCAGCCTAGCAGACTGGAACTCCTACGAGCAGTACTTC. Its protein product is CASSLADWNSYEQYF.

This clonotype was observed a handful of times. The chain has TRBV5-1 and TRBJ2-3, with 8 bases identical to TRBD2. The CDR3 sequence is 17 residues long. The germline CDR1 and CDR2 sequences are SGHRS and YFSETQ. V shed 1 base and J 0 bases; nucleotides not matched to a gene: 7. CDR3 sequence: CASSLLGSGGSTDTQYF. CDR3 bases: TGCGCCAGCAGCTTGCTGGGGAGCGGGGGAAGCACAGATACGCAGTATTTT.

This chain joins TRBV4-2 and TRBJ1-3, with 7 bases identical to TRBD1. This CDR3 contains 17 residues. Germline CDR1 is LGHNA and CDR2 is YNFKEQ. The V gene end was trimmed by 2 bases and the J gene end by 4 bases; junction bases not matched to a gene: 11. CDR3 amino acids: CASSQPSQGTPGNTIYF. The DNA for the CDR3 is TGTGCCAGCAGCCAACCCTCACAGGGGACCCCCGGAAACACCATATATTTT.

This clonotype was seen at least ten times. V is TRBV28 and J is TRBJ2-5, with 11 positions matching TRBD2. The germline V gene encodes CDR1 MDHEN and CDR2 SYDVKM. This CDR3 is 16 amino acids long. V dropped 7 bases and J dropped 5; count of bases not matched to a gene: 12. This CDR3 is CASNSRLAGYGETQYF. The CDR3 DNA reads TGTGCCAGCAACTCCCGACTAGCGGGGTATGGGGAGACCCAGTACTTC.

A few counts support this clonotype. The CDR3 reads CASSPGTSGAGEQFF. DNA for the CDR3: TGCGCCAGCAGCCCCGGGACTAGCGGGGCGGGTGAGCAGTTCTTC. The J gene is TRBJ2-1, the V gene TRBV5-1, with 13 bases fitting TRBD2. V shed 4 bases, J shed 9 bases, and the junction held 7 bases outside the gene matches. The CDR3 consists of 15 residues. CDR1 is SGHRS and CDR2 is YFSETQ in the germline V gene.

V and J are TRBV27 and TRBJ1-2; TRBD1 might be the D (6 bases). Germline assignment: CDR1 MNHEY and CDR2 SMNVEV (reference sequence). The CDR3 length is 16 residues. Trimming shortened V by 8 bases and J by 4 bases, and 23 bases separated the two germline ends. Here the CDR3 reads CASRLGRGEGGYGYTF. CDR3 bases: TGTGCCAGCCGGCTAGGAAGAGGAGAGGGGGGCTATGGCTACACCTTC.

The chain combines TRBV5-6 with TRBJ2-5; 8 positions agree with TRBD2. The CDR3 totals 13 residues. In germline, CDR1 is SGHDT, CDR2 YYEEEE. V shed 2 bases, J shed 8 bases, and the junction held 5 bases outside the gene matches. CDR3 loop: CASSFGGAGTQYF. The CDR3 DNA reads TGTGCCAGCAGCTTCGGGGGGGCTGGAACCCAGTACTTC.

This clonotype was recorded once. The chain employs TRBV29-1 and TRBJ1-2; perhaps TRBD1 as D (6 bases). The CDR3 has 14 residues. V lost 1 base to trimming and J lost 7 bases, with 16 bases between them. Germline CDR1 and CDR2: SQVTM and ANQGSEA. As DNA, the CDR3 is TGCAGCGTTGAAGGACCGGATTGGGGGCGTGGCTACACCTTC. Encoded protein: CSVEGPDWGRGYTF.

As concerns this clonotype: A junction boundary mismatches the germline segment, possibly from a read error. CDR3 sequence: CASSLVITGGRETRYF. The CDR3 region has the DNA TGTGCCAGCAGCCTGGTGATCACAGGGGGCAGGGAGACCCGGTACTTC. The genes are TRBV7-2 and TRBJ2-5, with 9 bases aligning to TRBD1. CDR1 and CDR2 from the germline V gene are SGHTA and FQGNSA. This CDR3 is built from 16 residues.